This TCR beta chain was identified during a study of regulatory T cells in long-lasting Graves disease. Study-level findings and limits: For persistent Graves' patients, TCR diversity was lower than for newly diagnosed ones. Persistent patients had a count of shared public clonotypes (about 2,500) that exceeded that of new patients (about 970).

CDR1 is DFQATT, CDR2 SNEGSKA, per germline (reference sequence). Trimming left V 1 base short and J 7 bases short, with 13 bases between. The CDR3 sequence is 14 residues long. This sample's time point: newly diagnosed GD, antithyroid drugs for less than 3 months. PBMCs provided the RNA from which the TCR library was made. EDTA tubes received around 9 milliliters of drawn peripheral blood. A word on this clonotype: The antigen is undetermined.

Investigators prepared the TCR beta libraries by applying iRepertoire HTBI primers and Arm-PCR of CDR3 regions. As originally analysed: The study identified roughly 59 TRBV and approximately 15 TRBJ segments across samples. TCRdb recomputed calls from the multiplex PCR reads with MiXCR, one row per CDR3 protein. The V and J calls shown here were made by TCRdb, not taken from the authors' results. The sample lists hundreds of thousands of distinct CDR3 sequences, roughly 15% seen once, with around 19% in the top ten. Separately, the same data were catalogued under a study of T cells in Graves' hyperthyroidism and ophthalmopathy.

The source of this sequence is a young woman with Graves disease. Specimen: peripheral blood mononuclear cells (PBMCs), collected at new diagnosis, from a patient treated with antithyroid drugs. V is TRBV20-1 and J is TRBJ2-2; D is perhaps TRBD1 (6 bases). The CDR3 protein is CSARGRGRVGELFF. The CDR3 DNA reads TGCAGTGCTAGAGGCAGGGGAAGAGTCGGGGAGCTGTTTTTT.